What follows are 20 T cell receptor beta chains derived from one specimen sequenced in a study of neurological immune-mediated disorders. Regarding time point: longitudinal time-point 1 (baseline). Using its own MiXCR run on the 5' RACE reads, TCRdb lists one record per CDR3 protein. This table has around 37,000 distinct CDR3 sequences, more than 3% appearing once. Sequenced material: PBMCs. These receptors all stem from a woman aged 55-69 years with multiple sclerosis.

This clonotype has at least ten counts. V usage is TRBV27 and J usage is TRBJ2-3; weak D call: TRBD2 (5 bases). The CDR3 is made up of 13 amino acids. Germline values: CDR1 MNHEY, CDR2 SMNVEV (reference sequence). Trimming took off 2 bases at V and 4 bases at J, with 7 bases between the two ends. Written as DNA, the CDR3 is TGTGCCAGCAGTTTACGGGGTGCAGATACGCAGTATTTT. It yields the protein CASSLRGADTQYF.

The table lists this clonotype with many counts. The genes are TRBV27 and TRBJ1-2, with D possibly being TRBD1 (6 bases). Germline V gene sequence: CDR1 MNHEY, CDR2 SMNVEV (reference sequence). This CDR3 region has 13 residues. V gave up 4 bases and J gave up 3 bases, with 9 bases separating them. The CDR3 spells CASSSSGDYGYTF. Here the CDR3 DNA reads TGTGCCAGCAGTTCGTCAGGGGACTATGGCTACACCTTC.

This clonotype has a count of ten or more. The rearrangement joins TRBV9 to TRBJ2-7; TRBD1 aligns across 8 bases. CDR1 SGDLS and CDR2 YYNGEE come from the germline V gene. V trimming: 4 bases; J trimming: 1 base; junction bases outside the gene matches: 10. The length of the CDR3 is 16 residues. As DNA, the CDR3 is TGTGCCAGCAGCCCTAGCCGGGACAGGCAATCCTACGAGCAGTACTTC. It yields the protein CASSPSRDRQSYEQYF.

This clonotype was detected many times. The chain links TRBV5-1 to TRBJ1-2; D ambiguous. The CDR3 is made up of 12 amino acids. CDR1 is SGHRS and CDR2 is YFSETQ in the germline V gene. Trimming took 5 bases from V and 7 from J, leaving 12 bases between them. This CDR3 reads CASSQTAFGYTF. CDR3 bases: TGCGCCAGCAGTCAAACAGCGTTTGGCTACACCTTC.

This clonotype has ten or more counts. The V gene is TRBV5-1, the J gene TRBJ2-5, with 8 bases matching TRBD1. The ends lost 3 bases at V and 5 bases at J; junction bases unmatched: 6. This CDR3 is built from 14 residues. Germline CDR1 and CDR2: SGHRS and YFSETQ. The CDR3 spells CASSSTDRAETQYF. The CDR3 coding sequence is TGCGCCAGCAGCTCGACGGACAGGGCGGAGACCCAGTACTTC.

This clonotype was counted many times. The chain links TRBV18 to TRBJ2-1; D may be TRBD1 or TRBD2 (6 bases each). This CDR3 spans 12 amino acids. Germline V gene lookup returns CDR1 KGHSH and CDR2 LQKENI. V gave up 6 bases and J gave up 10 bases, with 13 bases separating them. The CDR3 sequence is CASSDGGGEQFF. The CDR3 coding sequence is TGTGCCAGCTCCGATGGAGGGGGAGAGCAGTTCTTC.

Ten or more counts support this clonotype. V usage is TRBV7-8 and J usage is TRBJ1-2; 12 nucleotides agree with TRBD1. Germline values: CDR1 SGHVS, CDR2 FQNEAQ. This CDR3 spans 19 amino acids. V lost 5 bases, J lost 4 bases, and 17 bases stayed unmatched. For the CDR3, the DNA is TGTGCCAGCAGCCGAATCCCGGGACAGGGGGCGGGCGAGGGCTATGGCTACACCTTC. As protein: CASSRIPGQGAGEGYGYTF.

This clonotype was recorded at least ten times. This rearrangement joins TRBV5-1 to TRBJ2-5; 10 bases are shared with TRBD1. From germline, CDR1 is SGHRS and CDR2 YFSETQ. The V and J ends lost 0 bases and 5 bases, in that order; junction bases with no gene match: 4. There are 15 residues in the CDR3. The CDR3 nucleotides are TGCGCCAGCAGCTTGGGGCCGACAGGGGGCGAGACCCAGTACTTC. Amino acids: CASSLGPTGGETQYF.

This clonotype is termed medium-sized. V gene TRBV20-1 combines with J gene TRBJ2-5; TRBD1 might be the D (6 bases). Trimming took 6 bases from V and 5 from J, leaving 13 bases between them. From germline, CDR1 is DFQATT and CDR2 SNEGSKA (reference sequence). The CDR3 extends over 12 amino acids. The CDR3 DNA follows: TGCAGTGCCCCAAGGCAGGGGGAGACCCAGTACTTC. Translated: CSAPRQGETQYF.

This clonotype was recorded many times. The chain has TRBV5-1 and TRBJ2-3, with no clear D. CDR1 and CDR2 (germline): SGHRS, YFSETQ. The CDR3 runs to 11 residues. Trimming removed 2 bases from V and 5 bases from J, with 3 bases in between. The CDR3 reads CASSLEDTQYF. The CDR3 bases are TGCGCCAGCAGCTTAGAAGATACGCAGTATTTT.

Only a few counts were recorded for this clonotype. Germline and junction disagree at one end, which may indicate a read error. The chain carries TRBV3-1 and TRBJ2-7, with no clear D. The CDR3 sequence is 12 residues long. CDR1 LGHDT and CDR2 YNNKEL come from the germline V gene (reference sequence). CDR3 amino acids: CDSSKDPTEQYF. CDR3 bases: TGTGACAGCAGCAAAGATCCGACCGAGCAGTACTTC.

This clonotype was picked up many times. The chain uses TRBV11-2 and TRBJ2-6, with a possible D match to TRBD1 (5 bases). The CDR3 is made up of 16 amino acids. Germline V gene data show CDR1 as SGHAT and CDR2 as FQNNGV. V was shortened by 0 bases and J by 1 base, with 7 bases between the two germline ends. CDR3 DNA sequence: TGTGCCAGCAGCTTAGAGGGGCGATCTGGGGCCAACGTCCTGACTTTC. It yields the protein CASSLEGRSGANVLTF.

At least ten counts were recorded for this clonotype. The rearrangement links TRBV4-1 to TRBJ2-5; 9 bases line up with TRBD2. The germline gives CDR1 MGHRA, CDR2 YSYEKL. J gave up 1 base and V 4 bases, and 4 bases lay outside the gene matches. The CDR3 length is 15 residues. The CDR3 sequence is CASSRVSGGQETQYF. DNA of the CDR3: TGCGCCAGCAGCCGGGTTAGCGGGGGCCAAGAGACCCAGTACTTC.

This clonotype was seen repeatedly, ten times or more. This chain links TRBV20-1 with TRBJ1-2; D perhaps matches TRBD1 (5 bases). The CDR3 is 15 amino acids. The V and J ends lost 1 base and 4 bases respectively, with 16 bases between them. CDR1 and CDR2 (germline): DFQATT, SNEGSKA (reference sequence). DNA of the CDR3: TGCAGTGCTAGAGGGACCGGACACTCGGGCTATGGCTACACCTTC. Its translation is CSARGTGHSGYGYTF.

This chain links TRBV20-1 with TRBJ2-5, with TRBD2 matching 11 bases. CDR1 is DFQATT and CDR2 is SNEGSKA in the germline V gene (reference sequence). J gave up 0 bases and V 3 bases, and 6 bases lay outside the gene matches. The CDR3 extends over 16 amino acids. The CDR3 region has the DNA TGCAGTGCTAGCCCCTCTAGCGGGAGGAACCAAGAGACCCAGTACTTC. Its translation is CSASPSSGRNQETQYF.

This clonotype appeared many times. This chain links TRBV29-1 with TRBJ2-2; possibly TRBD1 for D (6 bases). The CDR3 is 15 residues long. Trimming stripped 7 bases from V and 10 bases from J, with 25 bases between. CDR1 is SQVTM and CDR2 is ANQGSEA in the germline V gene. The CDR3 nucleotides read TGCAGCGCCCATGGGGCAGGGGACACACAGAAGGAGCTGTTTTTT. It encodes CSAHGAGDTQKELFF.

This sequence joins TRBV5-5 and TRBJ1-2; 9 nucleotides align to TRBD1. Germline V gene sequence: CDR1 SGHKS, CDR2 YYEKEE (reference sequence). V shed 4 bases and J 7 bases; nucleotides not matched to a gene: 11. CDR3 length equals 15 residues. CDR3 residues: CASSLRDREVGGYTF. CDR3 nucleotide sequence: TGTGCCAGCAGCCTCCGGGACAGGGAGGTGGGTGGCTACACCTTC.

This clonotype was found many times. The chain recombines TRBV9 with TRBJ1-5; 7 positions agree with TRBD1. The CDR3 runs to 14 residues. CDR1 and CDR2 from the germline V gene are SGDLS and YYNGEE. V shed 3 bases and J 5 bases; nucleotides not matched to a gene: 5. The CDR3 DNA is TGTGCCAGCAGCGCGGGACAGAAGGATCAGCCCCAGCATTTT. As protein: CASSAGQKDQPQHF.

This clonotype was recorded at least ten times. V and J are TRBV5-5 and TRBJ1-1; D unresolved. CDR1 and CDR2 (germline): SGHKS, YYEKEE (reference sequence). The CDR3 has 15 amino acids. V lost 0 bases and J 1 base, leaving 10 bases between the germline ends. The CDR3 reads CASSLGLKGNTEAFF. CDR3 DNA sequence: TGTGCCAGCAGCTTGGGACTAAAGGGGAACACTGAAGCTTTCTTT.

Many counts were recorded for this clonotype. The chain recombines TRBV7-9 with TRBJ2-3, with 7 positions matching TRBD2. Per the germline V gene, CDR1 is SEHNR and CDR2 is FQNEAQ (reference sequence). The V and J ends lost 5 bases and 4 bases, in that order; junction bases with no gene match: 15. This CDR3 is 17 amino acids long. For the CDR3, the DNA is TGTGCCAGCAGCCGAGCCTGGGACTACAGTAATCCAGATACGCAGTATTTT. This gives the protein CASSRAWDYSNPDTQYF.